The clone carrying this T cell receptor beta chain was found many times. Its specificity is unknown. Germline and genes: mouse. The read ends 4 residues early relative to the CDR3; the germline J gene fills the gap. RNA was isolated and reverse transcribed to cDNA, the sequencing template. Profiled with immunoSEQ multiplex PCR; TCRdb holds only in-frame clones, not every one. The table records approximately 110,000 clones without singletons, the ten largest covering roughly a fifth. These data come from a study of CD8+ T cells in alopecia areata. As for the study in general: Female C3H/HeJ mice aged roughly 7-11 weeks were given skin from C3H/HeJ graft donors, roughly 6-13 months old, that had spontaneous alopecia. General study points: Mice gave a clearer picture of TCR sharing than patients did, possibly for HLA-related reasons. Especially in alopecia totalis/universalis, lesional scalp showed greater clonality than normal scalp did.

Trimming shortened V by 4 bases and J by 3 bases, and 8 bases separated the two germline ends. From germline, CDR1 is NNHDY and CDR2 SYVADS. This CDR3 is 13 amino acids long. The TCR comes from a C3H/HeJ mouse with alopecia areata. These mice share the MHC haplotype H2-k. Sequencing input: lesional skin. V usage is TRBV13-3 and J usage is TRBJ2-1; TRBD1 might be the D (5 bases). The part of the CDR3 DNA that was read is TGTGCCAGCAGTAAGGACATCTATGCT. Its protein is CASSKDIYA. The CDR3 in its entirety is CASSKDIYAEQFF.